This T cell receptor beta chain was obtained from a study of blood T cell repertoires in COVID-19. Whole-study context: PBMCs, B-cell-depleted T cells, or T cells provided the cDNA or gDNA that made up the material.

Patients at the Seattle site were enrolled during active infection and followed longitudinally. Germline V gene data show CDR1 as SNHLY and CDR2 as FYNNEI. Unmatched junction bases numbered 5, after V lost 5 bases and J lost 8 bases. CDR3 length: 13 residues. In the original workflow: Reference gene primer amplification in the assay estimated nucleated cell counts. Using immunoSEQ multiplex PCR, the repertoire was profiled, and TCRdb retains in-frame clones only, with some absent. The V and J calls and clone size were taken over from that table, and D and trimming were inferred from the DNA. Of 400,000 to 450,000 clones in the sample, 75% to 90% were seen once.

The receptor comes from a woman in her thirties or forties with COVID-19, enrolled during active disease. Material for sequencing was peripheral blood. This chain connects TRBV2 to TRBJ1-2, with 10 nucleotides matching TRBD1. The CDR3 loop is CASSLRDRGGYTF. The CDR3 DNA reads TGTGCCAGCAGTCTCCGGGACAGGGGCGGCTACACCTTC.